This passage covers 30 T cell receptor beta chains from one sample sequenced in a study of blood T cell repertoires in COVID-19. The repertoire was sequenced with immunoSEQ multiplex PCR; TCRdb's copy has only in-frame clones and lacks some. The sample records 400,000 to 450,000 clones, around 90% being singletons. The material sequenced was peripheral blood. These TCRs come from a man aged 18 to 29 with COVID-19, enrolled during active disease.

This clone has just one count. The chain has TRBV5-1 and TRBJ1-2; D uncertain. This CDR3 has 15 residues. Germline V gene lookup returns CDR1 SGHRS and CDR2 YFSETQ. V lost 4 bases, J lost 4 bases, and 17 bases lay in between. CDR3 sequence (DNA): TGCGCCAGCAGCCCGGACGGGGTAAGATTCTATGGCTACACCTTC. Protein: CASSPDGVRFYGYTF. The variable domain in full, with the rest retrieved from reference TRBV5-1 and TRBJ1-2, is KAGVTQTPRYLIKTRGQQVTLSCSPISGHRSVSWYQQTPGQGLQFLFEYFSETQRNKGNFPGRFSGRQFSNSRSEMNVSTLELGDSALYLCASSPDGVRFYGYTFGSGTRLTVV.

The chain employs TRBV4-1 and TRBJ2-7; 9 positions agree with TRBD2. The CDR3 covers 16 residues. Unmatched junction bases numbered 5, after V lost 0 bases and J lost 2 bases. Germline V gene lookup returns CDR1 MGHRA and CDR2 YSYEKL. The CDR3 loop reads CASSQEISGGTYEQYF. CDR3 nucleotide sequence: TGCGCCAGCAGCCAAGAGATTAGCGGGGGCACCTACGAGCAGTACTTC.

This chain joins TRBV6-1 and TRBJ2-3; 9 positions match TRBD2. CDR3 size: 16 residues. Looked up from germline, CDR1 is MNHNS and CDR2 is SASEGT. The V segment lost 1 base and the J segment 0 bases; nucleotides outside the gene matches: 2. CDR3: CASSEGLADSTDTQYF. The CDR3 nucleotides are TGTGCCAGCAGTGAAGGACTAGCGGATAGCACAGATACGCAGTATTTT.

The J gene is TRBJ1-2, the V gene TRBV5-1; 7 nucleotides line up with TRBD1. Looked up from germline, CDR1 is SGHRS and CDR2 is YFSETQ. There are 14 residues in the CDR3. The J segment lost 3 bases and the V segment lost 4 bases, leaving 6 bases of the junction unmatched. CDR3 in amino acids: CASSLEGADYGYTF. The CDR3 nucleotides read TGCGCCAGCAGCCTCGAGGGGGCTGACTATGGCTACACCTTC.

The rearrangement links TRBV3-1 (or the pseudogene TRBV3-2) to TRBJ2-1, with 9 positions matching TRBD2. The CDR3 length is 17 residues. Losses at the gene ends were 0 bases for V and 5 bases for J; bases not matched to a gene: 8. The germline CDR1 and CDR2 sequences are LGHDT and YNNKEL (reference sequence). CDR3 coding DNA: TGTGCCAGCAGCCAAGACCGCGGGAGGGGGCCGAACAATGAGCAGTTCTTC. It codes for CASSQDRGRGPNNEQFF.

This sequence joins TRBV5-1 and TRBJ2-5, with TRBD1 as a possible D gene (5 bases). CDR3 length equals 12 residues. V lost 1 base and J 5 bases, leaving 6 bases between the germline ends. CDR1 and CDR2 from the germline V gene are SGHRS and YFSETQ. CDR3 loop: CASSLKGETQYF. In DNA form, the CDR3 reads TGCGCCAGCAGCTTGAAGGGGGAGACCCAGTACTTC.

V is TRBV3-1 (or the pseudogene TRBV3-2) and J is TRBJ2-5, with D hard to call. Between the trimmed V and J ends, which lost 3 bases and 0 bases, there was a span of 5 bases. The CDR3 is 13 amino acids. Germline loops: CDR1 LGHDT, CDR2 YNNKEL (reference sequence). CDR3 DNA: TGTGCCAGCAGCCACCGGTACCAAGAGACCCAGTACTTC. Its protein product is CASSHRYQETQYF.

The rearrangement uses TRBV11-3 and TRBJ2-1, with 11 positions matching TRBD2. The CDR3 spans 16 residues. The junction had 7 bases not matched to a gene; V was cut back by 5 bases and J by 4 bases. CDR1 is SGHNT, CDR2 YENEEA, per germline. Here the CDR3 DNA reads TGTGCCAGCAGCCCCGATCTAGCGGGAGGTTACAATGAGCAGTTCTTC. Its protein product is CASSPDLAGGYNEQFF.

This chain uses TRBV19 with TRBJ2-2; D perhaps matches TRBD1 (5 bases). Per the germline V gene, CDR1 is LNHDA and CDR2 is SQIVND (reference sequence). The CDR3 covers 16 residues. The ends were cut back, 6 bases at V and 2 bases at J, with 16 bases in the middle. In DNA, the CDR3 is TGTGCCAGTAGGGGGCAGGGCGTCGGTAACACCGGGGAGCTGTTTTTT. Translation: CASRGQGVGNTGELFF.

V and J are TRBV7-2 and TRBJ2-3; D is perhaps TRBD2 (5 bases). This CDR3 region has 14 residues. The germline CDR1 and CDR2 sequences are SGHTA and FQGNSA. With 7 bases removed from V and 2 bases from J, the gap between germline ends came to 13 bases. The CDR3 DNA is TGTGCCAGCACTACCAGTCTAGCCACAGATACGCAGTATTTT. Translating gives CASTTSLATDTQYF.

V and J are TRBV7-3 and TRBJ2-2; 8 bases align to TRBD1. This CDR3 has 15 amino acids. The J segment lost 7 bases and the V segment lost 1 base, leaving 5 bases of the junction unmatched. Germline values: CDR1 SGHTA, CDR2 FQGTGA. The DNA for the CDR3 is TGTGCCAGCAGCTTAAAATCAGGGGGCCACGGGGAGCTGTTTTTT. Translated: CASSLKSGGHGELFF.

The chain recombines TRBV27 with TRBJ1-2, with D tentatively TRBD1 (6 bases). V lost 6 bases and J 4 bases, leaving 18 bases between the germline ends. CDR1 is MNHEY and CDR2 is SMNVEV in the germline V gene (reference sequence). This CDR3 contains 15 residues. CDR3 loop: CASRTRGQRSYGYTF. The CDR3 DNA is TGTGCCAGCAGGACCCGGGGACAAAGAAGCTATGGCTACACCTTC.

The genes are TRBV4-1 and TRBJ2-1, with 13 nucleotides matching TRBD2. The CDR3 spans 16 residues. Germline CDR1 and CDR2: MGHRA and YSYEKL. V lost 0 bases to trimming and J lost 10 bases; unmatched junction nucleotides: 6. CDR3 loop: CASSQDPGTSGTEQFF. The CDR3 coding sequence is TGCGCCAGCAGCCAAGACCCCGGGACTAGCGGGACAGAGCAGTTCTTC.

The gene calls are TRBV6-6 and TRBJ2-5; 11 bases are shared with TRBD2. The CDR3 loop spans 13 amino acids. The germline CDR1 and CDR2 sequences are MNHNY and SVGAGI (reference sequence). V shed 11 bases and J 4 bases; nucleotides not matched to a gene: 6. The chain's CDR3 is CASRLAGGETQYF. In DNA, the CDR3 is TGTGCCTCCCGGCTAGCGGGAGGAGAGACCCAGTACTTC.

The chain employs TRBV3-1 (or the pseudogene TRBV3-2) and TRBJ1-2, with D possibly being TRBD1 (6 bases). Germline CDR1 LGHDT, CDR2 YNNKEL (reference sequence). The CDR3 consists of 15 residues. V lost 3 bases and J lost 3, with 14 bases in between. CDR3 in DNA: TGTGCCAGCAGCCAGCACAGGGACCCCTACTATGGCTACACCTTC. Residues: CASSQHRDPYYGYTF.

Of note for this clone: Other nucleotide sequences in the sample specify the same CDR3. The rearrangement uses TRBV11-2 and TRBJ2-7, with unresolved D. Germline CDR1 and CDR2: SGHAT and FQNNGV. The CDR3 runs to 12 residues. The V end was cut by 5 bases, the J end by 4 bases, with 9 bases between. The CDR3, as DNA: TGTGCCAGCAGCCCCACGGGTTACGAGCAGTACTTC. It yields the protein CASSPTGYEQYF.

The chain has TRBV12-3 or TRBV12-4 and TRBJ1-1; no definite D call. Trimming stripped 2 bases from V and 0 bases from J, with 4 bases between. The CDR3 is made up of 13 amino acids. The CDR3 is CASSLIMNTEAFF. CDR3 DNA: TGTGCCAGCAGTTTAATCATGAACACTGAAGCTTTCTTT.

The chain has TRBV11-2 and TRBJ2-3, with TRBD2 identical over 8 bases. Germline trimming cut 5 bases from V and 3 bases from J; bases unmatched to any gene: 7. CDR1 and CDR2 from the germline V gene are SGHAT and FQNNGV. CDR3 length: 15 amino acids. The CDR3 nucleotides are TGTGCCAGCAGCCCAAGCGGGAGACGAACAGATACGCAGTATTTT. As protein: CASSPSGRRTDTQYF.

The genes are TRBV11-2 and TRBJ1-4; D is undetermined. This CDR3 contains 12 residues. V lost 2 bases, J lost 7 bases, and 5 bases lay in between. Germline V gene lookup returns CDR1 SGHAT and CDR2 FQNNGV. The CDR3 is CASSLRGEKLFF. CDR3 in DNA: TGTGCCAGCAGCTTACGAGGTGAAAAACTGTTTTTT.

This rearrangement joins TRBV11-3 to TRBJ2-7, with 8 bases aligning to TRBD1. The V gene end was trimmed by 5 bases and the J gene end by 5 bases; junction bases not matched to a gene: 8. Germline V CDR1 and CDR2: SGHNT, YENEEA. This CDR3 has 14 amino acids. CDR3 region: CASSTRTGTDEQYF. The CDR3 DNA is TGTGCCAGCAGCACTCGGACAGGGACGGACGAGCAGTACTTC.

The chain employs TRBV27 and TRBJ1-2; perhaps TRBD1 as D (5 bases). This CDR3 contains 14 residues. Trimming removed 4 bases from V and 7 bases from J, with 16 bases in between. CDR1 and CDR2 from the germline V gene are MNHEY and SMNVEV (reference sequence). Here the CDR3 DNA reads TGTGCCAGCAGTTCTATCCAGGGTAGGGGTGGCTACACCTTC. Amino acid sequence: CASSSIQGRGGYTF.

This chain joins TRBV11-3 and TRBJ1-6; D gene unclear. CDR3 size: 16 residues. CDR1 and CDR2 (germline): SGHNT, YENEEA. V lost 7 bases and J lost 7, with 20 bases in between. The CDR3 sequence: CASTSLESPRNSPLHF. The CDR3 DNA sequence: TGTGCCAGCACCTCCCTGGAATCACCGAGGAATTCACCCCTCCACTTT.

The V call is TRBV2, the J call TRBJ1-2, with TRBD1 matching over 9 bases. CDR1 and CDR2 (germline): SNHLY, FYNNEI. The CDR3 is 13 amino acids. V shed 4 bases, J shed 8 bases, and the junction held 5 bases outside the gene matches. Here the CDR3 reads CASSADRGEGYTF. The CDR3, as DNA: TGTGCCAGCAGTGCCGACAGGGGGGAAGGCTACACCTTC. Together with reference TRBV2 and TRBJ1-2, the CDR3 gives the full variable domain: EPEVTQTPSHQVTQMGQEVILRCVPISNHLYFYWYRQILGQKVEFLVSFYNNEISEKSEIFDDQFSVERPDGSNFTLKIRSTKLEDSAMYFCASSADRGEGYTFGSGTRLTVV.

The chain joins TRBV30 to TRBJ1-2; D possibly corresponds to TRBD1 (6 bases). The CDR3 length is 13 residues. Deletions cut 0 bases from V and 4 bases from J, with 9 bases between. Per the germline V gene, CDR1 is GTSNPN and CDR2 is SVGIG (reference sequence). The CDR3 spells CAWSVQTGYGYTF. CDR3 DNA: TGTGCCTGGAGTGTACAGACAGGCTATGGCTACACCTTC.

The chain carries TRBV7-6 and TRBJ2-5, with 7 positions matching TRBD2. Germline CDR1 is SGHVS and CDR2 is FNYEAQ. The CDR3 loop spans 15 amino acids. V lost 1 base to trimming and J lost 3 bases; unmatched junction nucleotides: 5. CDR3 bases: TGTGCCAGCAGCTTAGGGGGAAGCGGGGAAGAGACCCAGTACTTC. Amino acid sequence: CASSLGGSGEETQYF.

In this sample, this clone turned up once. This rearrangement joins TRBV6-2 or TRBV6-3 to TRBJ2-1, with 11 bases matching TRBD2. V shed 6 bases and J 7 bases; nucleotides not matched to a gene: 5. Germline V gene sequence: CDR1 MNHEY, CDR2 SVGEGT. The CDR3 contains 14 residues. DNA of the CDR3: TGTGCCAGCAGCCAGACTAGCGGGGTGAATGAGCAGTTCTTC. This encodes CASSQTSGVNEQFF.

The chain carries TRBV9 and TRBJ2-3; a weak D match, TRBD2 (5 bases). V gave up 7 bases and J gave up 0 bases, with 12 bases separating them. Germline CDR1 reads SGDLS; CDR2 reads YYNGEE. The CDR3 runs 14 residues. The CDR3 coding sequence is TGTGCCAGCTCGGTAGCGTCTAGCACAGATACGCAGTATTTT. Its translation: CASSVASSTDTQYF.

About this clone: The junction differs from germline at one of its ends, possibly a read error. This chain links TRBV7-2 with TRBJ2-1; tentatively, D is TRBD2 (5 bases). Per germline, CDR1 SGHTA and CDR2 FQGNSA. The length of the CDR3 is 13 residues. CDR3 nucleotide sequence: TGTGCCAGCAGCTTAGCGCCATCCAAGAAGGGAGTCTTC. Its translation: CASSLAPSKKGVF.

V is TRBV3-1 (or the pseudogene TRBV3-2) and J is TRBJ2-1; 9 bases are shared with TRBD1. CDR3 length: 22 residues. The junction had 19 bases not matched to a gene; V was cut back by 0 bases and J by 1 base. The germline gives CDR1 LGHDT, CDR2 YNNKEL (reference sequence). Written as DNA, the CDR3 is TGTGCCAGCAGCCAAGATCACCGGGACAGGGTTTTTTTGAGGGGTTCCTACAATGAGCAGTTCTTC. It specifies CASSQDHRDRVFLRGSYNEQFF.

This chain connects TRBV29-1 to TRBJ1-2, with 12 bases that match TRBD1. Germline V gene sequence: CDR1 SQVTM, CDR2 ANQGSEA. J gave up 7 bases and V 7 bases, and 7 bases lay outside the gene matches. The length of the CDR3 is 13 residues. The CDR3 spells CSAAGQGASGYTF. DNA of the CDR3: TGCAGCGCCGCGGGACAGGGGGCTTCTGGCTACACCTTC. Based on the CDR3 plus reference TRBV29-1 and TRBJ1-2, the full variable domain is SAVISQKPSRDICQRGTSLTIQCQVDSQVTMMFWYRQQPGQSLTLIATANQGSEATYESGFVIDKFPISRPNLTFSTLTVSNMSPEDSSIYLCSAAGQGASGYTFGSGTRLTVV.